Listed below are T cell receptor beta chains from one sample, sequenced in a study of T cell responses to AZD1222 COVID-19 vaccine. Clones were read by immunoSEQ multiplex PCR, and TCRdb kept only the in-frame ones, dropping some. The table shows some 99,000 clones, with 70% to 90% occurring only once. This material consisted of peripheral blood, taken 28 days after the second AZD1222 dose. These receptor sequences come from an adult who received the AZD1222 COVID-19 vaccine. The CDR3 runs from the conserved cysteine through the conserved F or W. Each record gives: J gene, clone size, V gene, D gene, CDR3 DNA, CDR3 protein. A D gene is named only where the DNA matches it firmly. The size entry is marked missing in some rows and otherwise reads once, few, many or a size class.

TRBJ2-7	-	TRBV4-1	-	TGCGCCAGCAGCCAAGAGGCCAGGGGACCCTACGAGCAGTACTTC	CASSQEARGPYEQYF
TRBJ2-2	-	TRBV7-3	TRBD2	TGTGCCAGCAGCTTAACTATGGGAGGGACCGGGGAGCTGTTTTTT	CASSLTMGGTGELFF
TRBJ2-1	-	TRBV9	-	TGTGCCAGCAGCCCAAGCGGGACACCCGCCTACAATGAGCAGTTCTTC	CASSPSGTPAYNEQFF
TRBJ1-1	-	TRBV19	TRBD1	TGTGCCAGTATAGAACAGGGGGTTGGTGAAGCTTTCTTT	CASIEQGVGEAFF
TRBJ2-7	-	TRBV7-6	-	TGTGCCAGCAGCTTAGCTTCACCAGGGGCGATCTACGAGCAGTACTTC	CASSLASPGAIYEQYF
TRBJ1-4	-	TRBV24-1	TRBD1	TGTGCCACCAGTCGGACAGGGGAAAATGAAAAACTGTTTTTT	CATSRTGENEKLFF
TRBJ2-3	-	TRBV6-5	TRBD2	TGTGCCAGCAGACCCGCGGGGGGGCGCACAGATACGCAGTATTTT	CASRPAGGRTDTQYF
TRBJ2-3	-	TRBV5-4	-	TGTGCCAGCAGCCCTCGAGAGAATACGCAGTATTTT	CASSPRENTQYF
TRBJ1-3	-	TRBV5-5	-	TGTGCCAGCAGCTTGGGTCCAGGGAGCTTCTCTGGAAACACCATATATTTT	CASSLGPGSFSGNTIYF
TRBJ2-3	-	TRBV19	-	TGTGCCAGTAGTCCCCCCACGGGAAGCCTATCAGATACGCAGTATTTT	CASSPPTGSLSDTQYF
TRBJ1-5	-	TRBV9	-	TGTGCCAGCAGCCAAGACGGGGGGTCTAATCAGCCCCAGCATTTT	CASSQDGGSNQPQHF
TRBJ1-3	-	TRBV7-3	-	TGTGCCAGCAGCTTGGGACCGACTCCCCACTCTGGAAACACCATATATTTT	CASSLGPTPHSGNTIYF
TRBJ1-1	-	TRBV6-2/TRBV6-3	-	TGTGCCAGCAGTGACCCAACTGGCACAGAGAACACTGAAGCTTTCTTT	CASSDPTGTENTEAFF
TRBJ1-1	-	TRBV24-1	TRBD1	TGTGCCACCAGTGATCGACGGACAGGGGAAGCTTTCTTT	CATSDRRTGEAFF
TRBJ1-3	few	TRBV2	-	TGTGCCAGCAGTCAGAACCAGAGGAGCACCATATATTTT	CASSQNQRSTIYF
TRBJ2-7	-	TRBV5-1	TRBD2	TGCGCCAGCAGCTTGGCAAGGACTAGTGTGTACGAGCAGTACTTC	CASSLARTSVYEQYF
TRBJ1-5	-	TRBV21-1	-	TGTGCCAGCAGCAAAGGACCAACCCTGGGACCTAGCAATCAGCCCCAGCATTTT	CASSKGPTLGPSNQPQHF
TRBJ2-1	-	TRBV5-1	TRBD1	TGCGCCAGCATGCTTTCGGGACAGGCAGCCTACAATGAGCAGTTCTTC	CASMLSGQAAYNEQFF
TRBJ2-3	once	TRBV7-9	-	TGTGCCAGCAGCTCGGGAGTTCGGGATACGCAGTATTTT	CASSSGVRDTQYF
TRBJ1-5	-	TRBV18	-	TGTGCCAGCTCACGAGAACGAGAATATCAGCCCCAGCATTTT	CASSREREYQPQHF
TRBJ2-1	once	TRBV4-1	TRBD2	TGCGCCTCGGCCCGACTAGCGGGTCCGTGGGAGCAGTTCTTC	CASARLAGPWEQFF
TRBJ1-2	-	TRBV27	-	TGTGCCAGCAGTTTGGGCAGGGGAGGTGGCTACACCTTC	CASSLGRGGGYTF
TRBJ2-1	-	TRBV7-3	-	TGTGCCAGCAGCTTCTATGGGGGCTCCTCCTACAATGAGCAGTTCTTC	CASSFYGGSSYNEQFF
TRBJ2-7	-	TRBV7-2	TRBD2	TGTGCCAGCAGCCTCGGGCTAGCGGCCTACGAGCAGTACTTC	CASSLGLAAYEQYF
TRBJ1-6	-	TRBV30	-	TGTGCCGGCGGGAGGGCCGCTTATAATTCACCCCTCCACTTT	CAGGRAAYNSPLHF
TRBJ2-1	-	TRBV21-1	-	TGTGCCAGCAGCAAAGTAAAAGGGACTAGCGAGAATGAGCAGTTCTTC	CASSKVKGTSENEQFF
TRBJ2-1	-	TRBV27	TRBD1	TGTGCCAGCAGTTACGGACAGGCATCCTACAATGAGCAGTTCTTC	CASSYGQASYNEQFF
TRBJ2-5	once	TRBV4-2	-	TGTGCCAGCAGCCAAGTTGGGCCCGGAGGGACCCAGTACTTC	CASSQVGPGGTQYF
TRBJ1-6	-	TRBV7-2	TRBD1	TGTGCCAGCAGCTTAATTCGGGACAGAAGTTCCTATAATTCACCCCTCCACTTT	CASSLIRDRSSYNSPLHF
TRBJ1-3	-	TRBV5-1	-	TGCGCCAGCACCTCATCAGGGATAGGAGGAAACACCATATATTTT	CASTSSGIGGNTIYF
TRBJ2-7	once	TRBV24-1	-	TGTGCCACCAGTCCCCTGGAGGGCCACGAGCAGTACTTC	CATSPLEGHEQYF
TRBJ2-1	-	TRBV29-1	-	TGCAGCGTCGAGAGGACAAACAATGAGCAGTTCTTC	CSVERTNNEQFF
TRBJ1-2	-	TRBV12-3/TRBV12-4	-	TGTGCCAGCAGTCGCGGGGGCGCGGACTACACCTTC	CASSRGGADYTF
TRBJ2-7	-	TRBV7-3	-	TGTGCCAGCAGTTTAACCTCCCGGGCAGGAGTCTACGAGCAGTACTTC	CASSLTSRAGVYEQYF
TRBJ1-2	-	TRBV21-1	-	TGTGCCAGCAGCTACAGAACCCAGGGGATGGGGCTCTATGGCTACACCTTC	CASSYRTQGMGLYGYTF
TRBJ1-5	-	TRBV3-1/TRBV3-2	TRBD1	TGTGCCAGCAGCCAAGATCTGACAGGGCTTCAGCCCCAGCATTTT	CASSQDLTGLQPQHF
TRBJ1-1	-	TRBV24-1	-	TGTGCCACCAGTGACCAGGACAGAATGAACACTGAAGCTTTCTTT	CATSDQDRMNTEAFF
TRBJ1-1	once	TRBV4-3	-	TGCGCCAGCAGCCAAGAAGCGGCTTTCTTT	CASSQEAAFF
TRBJ2-7	few	TRBV18	-	TGTGCCAGCTCACCACCGGGGGACTACGAGCAGTACTTC	CASSPPGDYEQYF
TRBJ2-3	few	TRBV4-3	TRBD2	TGCGCCAGCAGCCCGGGACTAGGAAGGGATACGCAGTATTTT	CASSPGLGRDTQYF
TRBJ2-5	-	TRBV6-2/TRBV6-3	TRBD1	TGTGCCAGCAGTTACGTCACAGGGGATCAAGAGACCCAGTACTTC	CASSYVTGDQETQYF
TRBJ2-3	-	TRBV6-5	-	TGTGCCAGCAGTTACGTTGGGCGAAGCACAGATACGCAGTATTTT	CASSYVGRSTDTQYF
TRBJ1-1	once	TRBV11-3	-	TGTGCCAGCAGCTCAGACCGGGCCCCGGCTTTCTTT	CASSSDRAPAFF
TRBJ1-5	-	TRBV12-3/TRBV12-4	-	TGTGCCAGCAGTTTGGAGGGCAGCCAGCCCCAGCATTTT	CASSLEGSQPQHF
TRBJ1-3	-	TRBV6-5	-	TGTGCCAGCAGTTACTCGAAGGTAGATGGAAACACCATATATTTT	CASSYSKVDGNTIYF
TRBJ1-3	-	TRBV9	TRBD1	TGTGCCAGCAGCGCGCATACAGGGGACTCTGGAAACACCATATATTTT	CASSAHTGDSGNTIYF
TRBJ1-4	-	TRBV2	TRBD1	TGTGCCAGCAGTGAATCAGGGCGGACAGGGGGTGGTGAAAAACTGTTTTTT	CASSESGRTGGGEKLFF
TRBJ1-6	-	TRBV5-1	TRBD1	TGCGCCAGCAGCCCGGGACAGGGTTATTCACCCCTCCACTTT	CASSPGQGYSPLHF
TRBJ2-2	few	TRBV7-3	-	TGTGCCAGCAGCTTGTATCGAGGGGACCCAACCGGGGAGCTGTTTTTT	CASSLYRGDPTGELFF
TRBJ2-5	-	TRBV25-1	-	TGTGCCAGCAGTGAATATCGGACAGAGGGGACCCAGTACTTC	CASSEYRTEGTQYF